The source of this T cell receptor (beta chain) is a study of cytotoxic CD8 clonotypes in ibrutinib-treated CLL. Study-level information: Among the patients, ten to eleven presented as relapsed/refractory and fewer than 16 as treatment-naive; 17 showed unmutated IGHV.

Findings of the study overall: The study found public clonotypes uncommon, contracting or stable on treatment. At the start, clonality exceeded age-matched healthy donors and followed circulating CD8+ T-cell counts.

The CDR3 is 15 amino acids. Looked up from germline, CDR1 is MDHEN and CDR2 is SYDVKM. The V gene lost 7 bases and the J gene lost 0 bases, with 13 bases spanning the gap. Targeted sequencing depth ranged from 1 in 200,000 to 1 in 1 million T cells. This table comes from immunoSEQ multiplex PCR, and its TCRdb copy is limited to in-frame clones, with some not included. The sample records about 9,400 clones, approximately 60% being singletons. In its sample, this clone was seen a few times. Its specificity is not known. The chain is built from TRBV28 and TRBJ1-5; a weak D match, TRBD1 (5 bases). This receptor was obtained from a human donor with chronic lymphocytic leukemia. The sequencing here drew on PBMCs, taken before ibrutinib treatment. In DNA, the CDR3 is TGTGCCAGCATCTCTCGGGGCGATAGCAATCAGCCCCAGCATTTT. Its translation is CASISRGDSNQPQHF.